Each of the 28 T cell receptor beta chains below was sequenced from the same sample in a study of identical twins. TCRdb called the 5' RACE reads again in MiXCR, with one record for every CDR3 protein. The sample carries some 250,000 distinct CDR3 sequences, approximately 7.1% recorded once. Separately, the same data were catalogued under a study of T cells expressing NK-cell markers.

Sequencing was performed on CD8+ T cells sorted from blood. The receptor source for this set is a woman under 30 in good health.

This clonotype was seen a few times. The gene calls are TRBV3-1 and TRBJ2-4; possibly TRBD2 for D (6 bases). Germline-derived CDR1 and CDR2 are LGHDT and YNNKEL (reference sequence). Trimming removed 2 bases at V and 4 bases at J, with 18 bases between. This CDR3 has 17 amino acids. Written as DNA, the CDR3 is TGTGCCAGCAGCCAATCAAATAGGGGACTGGGAAAAAACATTCAGTACTTC. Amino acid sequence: CASSQSNRGLGKNIQYF.

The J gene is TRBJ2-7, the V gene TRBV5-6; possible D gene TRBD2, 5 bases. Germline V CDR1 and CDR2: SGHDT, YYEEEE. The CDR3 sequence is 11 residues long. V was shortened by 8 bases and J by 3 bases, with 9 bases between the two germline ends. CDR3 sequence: CASHRGYEQYF. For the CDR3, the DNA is TGTGCCAGTCACCGGGGCTACGAGCAGTACTTC.

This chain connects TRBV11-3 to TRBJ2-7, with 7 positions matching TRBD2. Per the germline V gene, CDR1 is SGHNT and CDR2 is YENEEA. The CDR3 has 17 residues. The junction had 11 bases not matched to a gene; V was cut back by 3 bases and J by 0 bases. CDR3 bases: TGTGCCAGCAGCTTTGATACGGGGGGACCTAGCTCCTACGAGCAGTACTTC. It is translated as CASSFDTGGPSSYEQYF.

CDR3 residues: CASARFSGSDTQYF. The CDR3 coding sequence is TGCGCCAGCGCTCGCTTTAGCGGGTCAGATACGCAGTATTTT. The J gene is TRBJ2-3, the V gene TRBV5-1, with 7 bases that match TRBD2. Germline loops: CDR1 SGHRS, CDR2 YFSETQ. The CDR3 has 14 amino acids. V shed 7 bases and J 4 bases; nucleotides not matched to a gene: 9.

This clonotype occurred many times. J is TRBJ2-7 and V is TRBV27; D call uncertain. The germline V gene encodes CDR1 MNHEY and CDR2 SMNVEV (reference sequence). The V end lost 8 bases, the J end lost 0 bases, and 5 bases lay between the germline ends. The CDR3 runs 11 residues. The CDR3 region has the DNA TGTGCCAGCGCTAGCTCCTACGAGCAGTACTTC. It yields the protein CASASSYEQYF.

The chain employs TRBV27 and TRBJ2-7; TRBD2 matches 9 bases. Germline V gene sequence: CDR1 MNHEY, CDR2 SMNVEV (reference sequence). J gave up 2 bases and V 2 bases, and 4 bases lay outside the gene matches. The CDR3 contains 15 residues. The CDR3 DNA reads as TGTGCCAGCAGTTTACTGCTAGCGGGGACCTACGAGCAGTACTTC. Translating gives CASSLLLAGTYEQYF.

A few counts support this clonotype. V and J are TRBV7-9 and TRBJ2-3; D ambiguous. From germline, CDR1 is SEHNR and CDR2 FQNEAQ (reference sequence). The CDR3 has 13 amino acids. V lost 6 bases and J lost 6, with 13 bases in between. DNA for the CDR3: TGTGCCAGCAGAGGACCAGTATCGGATACGCAGTATTTT. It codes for CASRGPVSDTQYF.

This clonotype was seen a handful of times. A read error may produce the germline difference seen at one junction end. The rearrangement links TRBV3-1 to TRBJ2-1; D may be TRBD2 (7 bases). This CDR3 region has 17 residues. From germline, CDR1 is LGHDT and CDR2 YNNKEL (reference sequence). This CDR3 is CASCQVGIGGPYNEQFF. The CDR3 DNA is TGTGCCAGCTGCCAAGTTGGGATCGGGGGGCCCTACAATGAGCAGTTCTTC.

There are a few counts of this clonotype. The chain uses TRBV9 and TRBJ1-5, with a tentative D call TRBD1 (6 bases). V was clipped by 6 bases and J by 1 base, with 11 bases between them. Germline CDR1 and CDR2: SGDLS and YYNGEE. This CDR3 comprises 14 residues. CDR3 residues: CASNRGASNQPQHF. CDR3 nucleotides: TGTGCCAGCAACCGGGGGGCGAGCAATCAGCCCCAGCATTTT.

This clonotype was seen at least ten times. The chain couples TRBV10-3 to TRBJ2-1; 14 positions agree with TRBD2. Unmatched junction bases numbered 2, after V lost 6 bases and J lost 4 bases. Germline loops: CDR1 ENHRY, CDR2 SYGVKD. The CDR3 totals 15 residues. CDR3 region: CAIRGLAGVYNEQFF. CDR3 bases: TGTGCCATCAGGGGACTAGCGGGAGTTTACAATGAGCAGTTCTTC.

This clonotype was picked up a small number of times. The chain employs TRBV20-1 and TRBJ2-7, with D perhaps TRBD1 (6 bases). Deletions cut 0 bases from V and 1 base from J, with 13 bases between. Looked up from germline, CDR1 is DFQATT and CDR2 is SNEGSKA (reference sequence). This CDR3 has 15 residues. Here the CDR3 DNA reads TGCAGTGCTAGAGATGCAGGGGATAGATCCTACGAGCAGTACTTC. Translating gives CSARDAGDRSYEQYF.

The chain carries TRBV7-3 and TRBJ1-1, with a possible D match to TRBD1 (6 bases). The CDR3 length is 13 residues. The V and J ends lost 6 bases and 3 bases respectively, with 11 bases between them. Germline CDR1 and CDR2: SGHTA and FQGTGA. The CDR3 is CASRTGGDTEAFF. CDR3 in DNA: TGTGCCAGCAGGACAGGAGGCGACACTGAAGCTTTCTTT.

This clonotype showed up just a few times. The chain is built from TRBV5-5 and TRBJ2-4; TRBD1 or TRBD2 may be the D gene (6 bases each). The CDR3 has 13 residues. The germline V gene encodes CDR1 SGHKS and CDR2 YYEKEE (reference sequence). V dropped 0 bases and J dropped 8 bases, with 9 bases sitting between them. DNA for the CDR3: TGTGCCAGCAGCTTGGTTGGGGGGCACATTCAGTACTTC. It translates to CASSLVGGHIQYF.

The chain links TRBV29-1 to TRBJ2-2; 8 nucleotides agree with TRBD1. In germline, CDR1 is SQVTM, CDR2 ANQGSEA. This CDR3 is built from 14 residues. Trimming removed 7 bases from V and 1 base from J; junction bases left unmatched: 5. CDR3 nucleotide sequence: TGCAGCGCTGACAGGGGATGGAACACCGGGGAGCTGTTTTTT. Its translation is CSADRGWNTGELFF.

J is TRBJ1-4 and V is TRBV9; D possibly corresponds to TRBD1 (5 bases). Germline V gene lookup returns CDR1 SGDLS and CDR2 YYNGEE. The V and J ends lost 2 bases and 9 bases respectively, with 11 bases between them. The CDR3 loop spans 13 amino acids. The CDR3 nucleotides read TGTGCCAGCAGCGTGGGGGAAGGACAAAAACTGTTTTTT. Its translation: CASSVGEGQKLFF.

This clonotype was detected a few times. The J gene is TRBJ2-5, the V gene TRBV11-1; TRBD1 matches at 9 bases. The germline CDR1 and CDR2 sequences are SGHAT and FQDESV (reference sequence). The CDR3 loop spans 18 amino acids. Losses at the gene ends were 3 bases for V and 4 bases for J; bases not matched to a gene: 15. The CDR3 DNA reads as TGTGCCAGCAGCTTTCCCGCCGGGACAGGGAGGATTGGAGAGACCCAGTACTTC. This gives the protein CASSFPAGTGRIGETQYF.

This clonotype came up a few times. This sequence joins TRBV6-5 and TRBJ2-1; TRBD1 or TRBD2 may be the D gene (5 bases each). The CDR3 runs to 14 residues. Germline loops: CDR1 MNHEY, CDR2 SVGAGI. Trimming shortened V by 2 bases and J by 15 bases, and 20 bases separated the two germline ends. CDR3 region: CASSYGQLGTRPFF. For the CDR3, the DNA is TGTGCCAGCAGTTACGGACAACTCGGGACCAGGCCGTTCTTC.

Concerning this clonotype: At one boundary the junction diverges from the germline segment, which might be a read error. In DNA, the CDR3 is TGTACCAGCAGTGTGGGAGGTGGGCTCAGGGAGCAGTTCTTC. Encoded protein: CTSSVGGGLREQFF. This chain links TRBV25-1 with TRBJ2-1, with D maybe TRBD2 (6 bases). The CDR3 runs to 14 residues. Germline V gene data show CDR1 as MGHDK and CDR2 as SYGVNS. Variable domain in full (rest from reference TRBV25-1 and TRBJ2-1): EADIYQTPRYLVIGTGKKITLECSQTMGHDKMYWYQQDPGMELHLIHYSYGVNSTEKGDLSSESTVSRIRTEHFPLTLESARPSHTSQYLCTSSVGGGLREQFFGPGTRLTVL.

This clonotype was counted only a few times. The CDR3 bases are TGCAGTGCTACCGACAGCCGCTTATATGAAGCTTTCTTT. It yields the protein CSATDSRLYEAFF. The chain joins TRBV20-1 to TRBJ1-1, with D perhaps TRBD1 (5 bases). Trimming removed 4 bases from V and 7 bases from J, with 16 bases in between. The CDR3 runs to 13 residues. Germline CDR1 is DFQATT and CDR2 is SNEGSKA (reference sequence).

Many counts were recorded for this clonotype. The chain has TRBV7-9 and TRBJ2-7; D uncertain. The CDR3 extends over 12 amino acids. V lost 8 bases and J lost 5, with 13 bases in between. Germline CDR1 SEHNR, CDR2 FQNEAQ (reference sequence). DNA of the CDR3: TGTGCCAGCCGATACTATCGGGACGAGCAGTACTTC. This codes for CASRYYRDEQYF.

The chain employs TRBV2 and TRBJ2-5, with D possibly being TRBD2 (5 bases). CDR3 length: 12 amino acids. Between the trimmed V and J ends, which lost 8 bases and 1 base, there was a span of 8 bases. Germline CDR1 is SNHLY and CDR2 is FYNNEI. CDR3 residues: CASFRGQETQYF. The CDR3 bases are TGTGCCAGCTTTCGGGGCCAAGAGACCCAGTACTTC.

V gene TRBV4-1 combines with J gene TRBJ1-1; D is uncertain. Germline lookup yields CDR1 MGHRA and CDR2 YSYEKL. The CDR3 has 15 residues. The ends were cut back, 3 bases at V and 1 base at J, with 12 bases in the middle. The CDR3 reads CASSHAAISNTEAFF. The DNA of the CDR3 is TGCGCCAGCAGCCATGCGGCGATCTCGAACACTGAAGCTTTCTTT.

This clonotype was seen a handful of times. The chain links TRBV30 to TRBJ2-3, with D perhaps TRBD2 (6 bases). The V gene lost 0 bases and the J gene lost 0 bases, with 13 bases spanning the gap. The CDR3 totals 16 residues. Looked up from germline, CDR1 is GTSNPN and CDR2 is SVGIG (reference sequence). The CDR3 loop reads CAWSVGRDPSTDTQYF. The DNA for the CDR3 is TGTGCCTGGAGTGTTGGGCGGGATCCTAGCACAGATACGCAGTATTTT.

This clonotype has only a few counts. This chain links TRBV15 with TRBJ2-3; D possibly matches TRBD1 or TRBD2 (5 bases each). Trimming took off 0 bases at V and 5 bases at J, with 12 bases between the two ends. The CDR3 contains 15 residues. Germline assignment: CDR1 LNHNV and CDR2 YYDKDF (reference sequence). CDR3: CATSRDLGEKDTQYF. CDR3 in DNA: TGTGCCACCAGCAGAGATTTAGGGGAGAAAGATACGCAGTATTTT.

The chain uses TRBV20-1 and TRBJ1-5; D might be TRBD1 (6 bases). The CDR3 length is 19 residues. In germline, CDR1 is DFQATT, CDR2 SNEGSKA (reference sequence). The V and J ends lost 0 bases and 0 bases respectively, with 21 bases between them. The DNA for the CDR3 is TGCAGTGCTAGAGATCCTGAAGGGGGTTATCATTATAGCAATCAGCCCCAGCATTTT. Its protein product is CSARDPEGGYHYSNQPQHF.

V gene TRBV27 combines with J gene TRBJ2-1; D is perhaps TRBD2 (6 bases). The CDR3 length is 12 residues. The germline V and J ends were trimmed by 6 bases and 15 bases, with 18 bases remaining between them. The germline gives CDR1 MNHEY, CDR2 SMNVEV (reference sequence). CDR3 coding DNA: TGTGCCAGCAGCTCCCTATCGGGAGCGCCGTTCTTC. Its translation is CASSSLSGAPFF.

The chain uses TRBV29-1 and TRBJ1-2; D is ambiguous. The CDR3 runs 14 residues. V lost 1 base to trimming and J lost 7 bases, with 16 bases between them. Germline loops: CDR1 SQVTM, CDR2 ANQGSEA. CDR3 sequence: CSVEVIELSAGYTF. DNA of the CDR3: TGCAGCGTTGAAGTAATAGAACTTTCGGCTGGCTACACCTTC. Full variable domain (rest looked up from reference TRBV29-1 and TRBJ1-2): SAVISQKPSRDICQRGTSLTIQCQVDSQVTMMFWYRQQPGQSLTLIATANQGSEATYESGFVIDKFPISRPNLTFSTLTVSNMSPEDSSIYLCSVEVIELSAGYTFGSGTRLTVV.

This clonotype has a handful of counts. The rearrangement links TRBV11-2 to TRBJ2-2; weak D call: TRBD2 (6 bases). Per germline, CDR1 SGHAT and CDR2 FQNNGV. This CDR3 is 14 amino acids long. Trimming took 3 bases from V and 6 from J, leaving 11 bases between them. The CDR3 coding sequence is TGTGCCAGCAGCTTGGGGTCGGGGGCCGGGGAGCTGTTTTTT. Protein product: CASSLGSGAGELFF.